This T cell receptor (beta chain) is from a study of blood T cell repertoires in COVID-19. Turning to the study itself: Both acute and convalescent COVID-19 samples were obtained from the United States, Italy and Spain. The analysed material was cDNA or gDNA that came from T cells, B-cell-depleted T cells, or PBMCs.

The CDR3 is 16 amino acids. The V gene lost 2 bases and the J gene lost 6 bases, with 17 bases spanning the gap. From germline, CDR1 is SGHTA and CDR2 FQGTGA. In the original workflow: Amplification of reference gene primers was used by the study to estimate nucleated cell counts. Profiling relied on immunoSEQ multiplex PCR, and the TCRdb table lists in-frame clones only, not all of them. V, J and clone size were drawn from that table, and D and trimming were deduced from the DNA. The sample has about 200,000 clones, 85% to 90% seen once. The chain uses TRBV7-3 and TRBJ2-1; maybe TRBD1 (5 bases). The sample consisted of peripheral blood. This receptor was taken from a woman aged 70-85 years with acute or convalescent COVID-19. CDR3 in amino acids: CASSLPGSLGRNEQFF. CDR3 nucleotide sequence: TGTGCCAGCAGCTTACCGGGCAGTTTGGGGCGCAATGAGCAGTTCTTC. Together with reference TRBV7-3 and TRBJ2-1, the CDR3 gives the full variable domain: GAGVSQTPSNKVTEKGKYVELRCDPISGHTALYWYRQSLGQGPEFLIYFQGTGAADDSGLPNDRFFAVRPEGSVSTLKIQRTERGDSAVYLCASSLPGSLGRNEQFFGPGTRLTVL.